Listed below are T cell receptor beta chains from one sample, sequenced in a study of cytomegalovirus exposure and HLA in healthy donors. The table came from immunoSEQ multiplex PCR; TCRdb's copy has only in-frame clones and leaves some out. The repertoire holds about 100,000 clones, with roughly 78% as singletons. Sequences were obtained from PBMCs. The receptors stem from a woman in her sixties or seventies in good health and CMV-seronegative. The CDR3 runs from the conserved cysteine through the conserved F or W. D genes are given only for firm matches. Clone size is not always given. Where it is, it says once, few, many or a class for expanded clones.

J gene	D gene	V gene	clone size	CDR3 protein	CDR3 DNA
TRBJ1-5	NA	TRBV7-2	NA	CASSLEGVQPQHF	TGTGCCAGCAGCTTAGAGGGGGTTCAGCCCCAGCATTTT
TRBJ2-3	TRBD1	TRBV19	NA	CASSIQGGTDTQYF	TGTGCCAGTAGTATACAGGGGGGCACAGATACGCAGTATTTT
TRBJ2-7	TRBD1	TRBV30	NA	CAWKRTGSSYEQYF	TGTGCCTGGAAAAGGACAGGTAGCTCCTACGAGCAGTACTTC
TRBJ1-3	TRBD1	TRBV19	NA	CASSPDRGTISGNTIYF	TGTGCCAGTAGTCCGGACAGGGGAACCATCTCTGGAAACACCATATATTTT
TRBJ2-7	TRBD2	TRBV5-1	NA	CASSLGSVGGNYEQYF	TGCGCCAGCAGCTTGGGATCTGTGGGAGGGAACTACGAGCAGTACTTC
TRBJ1-5	TRBD1	TRBV6-6	NA	CASRDRTGGPNQPQHF	TGTGCCAGCAGGGACCGGACAGGGGGCCCCAATCAGCCCCAGCATTTT
TRBJ2-3	NA	TRBV6-1	NA	CASSEEEGARDTQYF	TGTGCCAGCAGTGAAGAGGAGGGGGCAAGAGATACGCAGTATTTT
TRBJ1-1	NA	TRBV6-1	few	CASKVRLNLGTEAFF	TGTGCCAGCAAGGTCCGGCTCAACCTCGGGACTGAAGCTTTCTTT
TRBJ2-7	TRBD2	TRBV18	NA	CASSPPTSGSPYSYEQYF	TGTGCCAGCTCACCCCCGACTAGCGGGAGTCCCTACTCCTACGAGCAGTACTTC
TRBJ1-5	NA	TRBV12-5	NA	CASGLDSRTQPQHF	TGTGCTAGTGGTTTGGATTCGAGAACTCAGCCCCAGCATTTT
TRBJ1-2	NA	TRBV7-8	NA	CASSLGAALGNYGYTF	TGTGCCAGCAGCTTGGGGGCAGCCCTAGGCAACTATGGCTACACCTTC
TRBJ1-2	NA	TRBV19	NA	CASSSWGTPANYGYTF	TGTGCCAGTAGTTCCTGGGGGACACCTGCTAACTATGGCTACACCTTC
TRBJ2-3	NA	TRBV6-5	NA	CASSYSRWGGENTQYF	TGTGCCAGCAGTTACTCGAGGTGGGGGGGCGAGAATACGCAGTATTTT
TRBJ2-1	NA	TRBV15	NA	CATSRDLGGLNNEQFF	TGTGCCACCAGCAGAGATTTGGGGGGGCTGAACAATGAGCAGTTCTTC
TRBJ2-5	NA	TRBV5-4	NA	CASRAVAGETQYF	TGTGCCAGCAGGGCGGTTGCGGGAGAGACCCAGTACTTC
TRBJ2-5	NA	TRBV29-1	NA	CSATWEADFKETQYF	TGCAGCGCGACTTGGGAAGCGGACTTTAAAGAGACCCAGTACTTC
TRBJ1-3	TRBD1	TRBV4-1	NA	CASSQGQGGGNTIYF	TGCGCCAGCAGCCAAGGACAGGGGGGAGGAAACACCATATATTTT
TRBJ1-3	TRBD1	TRBV5-1	once	CASSPETGNSGNTIYF	TGCGCCAGCAGCCCGGAGACAGGGAACTCTGGAAACACCATATATTTT
TRBJ2-2	NA	TRBV6-1	NA	CASSDWSSGDTGELFF	TGTGCCAGCAGTGATTGGTCGTCAGGGGACACCGGGGAGCTGTTTTTT
TRBJ2-7	NA	TRBV4-1	NA	CASSHPTGGRYEQYF	TGCGCCAGCAGCCATCCAACGGGGGGCCGCTACGAGCAGTACTTC
TRBJ1-5	NA	TRBV15	NA	CATSRDLSNQPQHF	TGTGCCACCAGCAGAGATCTCAGCAATCAGCCCCAGCATTTT
TRBJ2-7	TRBD1	TRBV5-4	NA	CASSARDRVVGEQYF	TGTGCCAGCAGTGCCCGGGACAGGGTAGTAGGCGAGCAGTACTTC
TRBJ1-1	TRBD1	TRBV5-6	few	CASSGQGNTEAFF	TGTGCCAGCAGCGGACAGGGGAACACTGAAGCTTTCTTT
TRBJ2-1	TRBD1	TRBV7-2	once	CASSRLEGASYNEQFF	TGTGCCAGCAGCCGCCTCGAGGGGGCCTCCTACAATGAGCAGTTCTTC
TRBJ2-5	NA	TRBV19	NA	CASSIGGTPQYF	TGTGCCAGTAGTATAGGAGGTACTCCCCAGTACTTC
TRBJ1-3	TRBD1	TRBV6-6	NA	CASSYPTGTSGNTIYF	TGTGCCAGCAGTTACCCGACAGGGACCTCTGGAAACACCATATATTTT
TRBJ2-3	NA	TRBV7-2	NA	CASSLPRSTDTQYF	TGTGCCAGCAGCTTACCCCGTAGCACAGATACGCAGTATTTT
TRBJ1-1	TRBD1	TRBV19	NA	CASSMTGSSTEAFF	TGTGCCAGTAGTATGACAGGGTCTAGCACTGAAGCTTTCTTT
TRBJ2-3	NA	TRBV13	NA	CASSPTTSTDTQYF	TGTGCCAGCAGCCCCACTACTAGCACAGATACGCAGTATTTT
TRBJ1-5	NA	TRBV7-8	few	CASSPPGSQPQHF	TGTGCCAGCAGTCCTCCGGGGTCACAGCCCCAGCATTTT
TRBJ2-3	TRBD2	TRBV2	NA	CASSRDSGGPSTDTQYF	TGTGCCAGCAGTCGGGATAGCGGGGGGCCGAGCACAGATACGCAGTATTTT
TRBJ1-4	TRBD1	TRBV5-4	few	CASSRNRDRGRRDEKLFF	TGTGCCAGCAGCCGTAACCGGGACAGGGGGCGCAGGGATGAAAAACTGTTTTTT
TRBJ1-3	NA	TRBV5-1	once	CASSLAGSSGNTIYF	TGCGCCAGCAGCTTGGCGGGGAGCTCTGGAAACACCATATATTTT
TRBJ1-2	NA	TRBV10-3	NA	CAAVIPTGGYTF	TGTGCCGCCGTCATCCCCACGGGTGGCTACACCTTC
TRBJ2-1	TRBD2	TRBV6-5	NA	CASSLSSGRAYEQFF	TGTGCCAGCAGCCTGTCTAGCGGGAGGGCCTATGAGCAGTTCTTC
TRBJ2-3	NA	TRBV11-2	NA	CASSLSWLPDTQYF	TGTGCCAGCAGCTTGAGTTGGTTACCAGATACGCAGTATTTT
TRBJ2-1	TRBD1	TRBV5-1	NA	CASSPPGTAADNEQFF	TGCGCCAGCAGCCCTCCGGGGACAGCGGCCGACAATGAGCAGTTCTTC
TRBJ2-7	TRBD2	TRBV4-3	NA	CASSQDIASGAYEQYF	TGCGCCAGCAGCCAAGATATCGCTAGCGGGGCGTACGAGCAGTACTTC
TRBJ2-5	TRBD2	TRBV6-6	NA	CASSYGGGETQYF	TGTGCCAGCAGTTACGGCGGGGGGGAGACCCAGTACTTC
TRBJ2-3	TRBD2	TRBV18	NA	CASSPMGGSTDTQYF	TGTGCCAGCTCACCAATGGGAGGGAGCACAGATACGCAGTATTTT
TRBJ1-1	NA	TRBV27	NA	CASSLYARRNTEAFF	TGTGCCAGCAGTTTATACGCTCGGAGGAACACTGAAGCTTTCTTT
TRBJ2-1	TRBD2	TRBV28	NA	CASRWGGNEQFF	TGTGCCAGCCGCTGGGGGGGCAATGAGCAGTTCTTC
TRBJ2-3	NA	TRBV9	NA	CASSVASTDTQYF	TGTGCCAGCAGCGTAGCTAGTACAGATACGCAGTATTTT
TRBJ1-5	NA	TRBV7-2	NA	CASSPTGASNQPQHF	TGTGCCAGCAGCCCGACAGGTGCTAGCAATCAGCCCCAGCATTTT
TRBJ2-2	TRBD2	TRBV7-2	NA	CASSRPGLVGGTGELFF	TGTGCCAGCAGCCGACCGGGACTAGTAGGTGGCACCGGGGAGCTGTTTTTT
TRBJ2-5	TRBD1	TRBV5-4	NA	CASSTDRGRPGETQYF	TGTGCCAGCAGCACGGACAGGGGGCGCCCCGGGGAGACCCAGTACTTC
TRBJ1-1	NA	TRBV10-3	NA	CAISEYVTGGVNTEAFF	TGTGCCATCAGTGAATACGTAACGGGGGGCGTGAACACTGAAGCTTTCTTT